This passage covers 8 T cell receptor beta chains from one sample sequenced in a study of response to subunit inactivated influenza vaccine (dated by TCRdb to 2017 to 2018). The library was produced with RT-PCR. The instrument was an Illumina HiSeq 2500. TCRdb reprocessing: public reads trimmed at Q25 with fastp, clones called with MiXCR, in-frame beta chains kept. Every distinct CDR3 protein forms one entry, paired with its most common genes and DNA. Recorded for this sample are a few hundred thousand distinct CDR3 sequences; approximately 15% of them occurred a single time. The ten largest clones add up to 11% of the sample. The source material was PBMCs from blood, sampled approximately 12 days after vaccination. All receptors come from a middle-aged man who received an inactivated influenza vaccine. Donor details come from another sample of the same person, matched by shared clones.

The chain carries TRBV7-9 and TRBJ2-2; D unclear. The CDR3 runs 13 residues. Per the germline V gene, CDR1 is SEHNR and CDR2 is FQNEAQ (reference sequence). The V end was cut by 5 bases, the J end by 4 bases, with 8 bases between. CDR3 nucleotides: TGTGCCAGCAGCCCCTCAATCACCGGGGAGCTGTTTTTT. It specifies CASSPSITGELFF. The whole variable domain, remainder taken from reference TRBV7-9 and TRBJ2-2, is DTGVSQNPRHKITKRGQNVTFRCDPISEHNRLYWYRQTLGQGPEFLTYFQNEAQLEKSRLLSDRFSAERPKGSFSTLEIQRTEQGDSAMYLCASSPSITGELFFGEGSRLTVL.

This clonotype was observed a handful of times. The chain recombines TRBV27 with TRBJ2-1, with D possibly being TRBD2 (6 bases). CDR1 is MNHEY, CDR2 SMNVEV, per germline (reference sequence). Trimming left V 6 bases short and J 5 bases short, with 17 bases between. This CDR3 spans 15 amino acids. The CDR3, as DNA: TGTGCCAGCAGACAAAAGCGGGCGCGCAACAATGAGCAGTTCTTC. It is translated as CASRQKRARNNEQFF.

This clonotype occurred a few times. V and J are TRBV5-1 and TRBJ1-2, with D possibly being TRBD1 (6 bases). Germline V gives CDR1 SGHRS, CDR2 YFSETQ. Trimming pared 4 bases from V and 6 bases from J, leaving 22 bases between. The CDR3 has 16 amino acids. The CDR3 region has the DNA TGCGCCAGCAGCACGAGAGCAACAGGGTTTCAGGATGGCTACACCTTC. Translated: CASSTRATGFQDGYTF.

This clonotype was counted only a few times. This chain joins TRBV19 and TRBJ1-6, with no clear D. This CDR3 comprises 18 residues. Trimming removed 1 base at V and 9 bases at J, with 22 bases between. From germline, CDR1 is LNHDA and CDR2 SQIVND (reference sequence). The CDR3 spells CASSIGMPIGVVGSPLHF. In nucleotides, the CDR3 is TGTGCCAGTAGTATAGGAATGCCGATCGGGGTCGTGGGTTCACCCCTCCACTTT.

This clonotype was seen many times. This sequence joins TRBV10-2 and TRBJ2-3; 9 positions match TRBD2. The CDR3 length is 14 residues. Germline lookup yields CDR1 WSHSY and CDR2 SAAADI. After removal of 7 bases from V and 1 base from J, the junction contained 3 bases not matched to a gene. CDR3 nucleotides: TGCGCCAGCAAGGTAGCGGGGGGCACAGATACGCAGTATTTT. Protein product: CASKVAGGTDTQYF.

This clonotype was seen once. The chain links TRBV10-3 to TRBJ2-7; TRBD1 is a possible D gene (5 bases). The V end was cut by 7 bases, the J end by 0 bases, with 13 bases between. Germline V gene sequence: CDR1 ENHRY, CDR2 SYGVKD. The CDR3 has 14 residues. This CDR3 is CAINDGRVSYEQYF. The CDR3 DNA reads TGTGCCATCAATGACGGCAGGGTCTCCTACGAGCAGTACTTC.

The chain uses TRBV19 and TRBJ1-6; TRBD1 matches 7 bases. With 4 bases clipped from V and 10 bases from J, the junction kept 10 bases outside the gene matches. Germline V gene data show CDR1 as LNHDA and CDR2 as SQIVND (reference sequence). The CDR3 is 15 residues long. As DNA, the CDR3 is TGTGCCAGTAGTACGTTGACAGGGTTGGACTCACCCCTCCACTTT. Translating gives CASSTLTGLDSPLHF.

The chain has TRBV3-1 and TRBJ2-1; D is perhaps TRBD2 (6 bases). The germline V and J ends were trimmed by 0 bases and 3 bases, with 9 bases remaining between them. The germline gives CDR1 LGHDT, CDR2 YNNKEL (reference sequence). This CDR3 has 15 residues. The CDR3 region has the DNA TGTGCCAGCAGCCAAGATCTAGCGTACTACAATGAGCAGTTCTTC. It yields the protein CASSQDLAYYNEQFF.